The 9 T cell receptor beta chains given below trace back to one sample, sequenced in a study of control samples from healthy donors and cancer patients. This table comes from immunoSEQ multiplex PCR, and its TCRdb copy is limited to in-frame clones, with some not included. The table records around 99,000 clones, 90% of them present only once. Sequenced sample: blood. All receptors derive from a human donor in good health. The donor label of this sample is uncertain.

V usage is TRBV2 and J usage is TRBJ1-1, with 11 bases lining up with TRBD1. Germline trimming cut 7 bases from V and 5 bases from J; bases unmatched to any gene: 3. Germline V gene data show CDR1 as SNHLY and CDR2 as FYNNEI. The CDR3 sequence is 13 residues long. The CDR3 reads CASKGQGETEAFF. CDR3 DNA: TGTGCCAGCAAGGGACAGGGGGAAACTGAAGCTTTCTTT.

The chain uses TRBV7-2 and TRBJ2-5; no firm D call. The CDR3 loop spans 15 amino acids. Trimming removed 1 base at V and 4 bases at J, with 13 bases between. Per the germline V gene, CDR1 is SGHTA and CDR2 is FQGNSA. CDR3 DNA sequence: TGTGCCAGCAGCTTAGAAATCCGGAAGACAGAGACCCAGTACTTC. Protein product: CASSLEIRKTETQYF.

V and J are TRBV24-1 and TRBJ2-4; D remains unclear. The CDR3 is 14 amino acids. Germline CDR1 is KGHDR and CDR2 is SFDVKD. V lost 3 bases to trimming and J lost 7 bases, with 12 bases between them. The CDR3 spells CATSDTNDPNIQYF. The CDR3 DNA reads as TGTGCCACCAGTGATACGAATGACCCTAACATTCAGTACTTC.

This chain connects TRBV5-1 to TRBJ2-1, with 15 bases identical to TRBD2. Germline V CDR1 and CDR2: SGHRS, YFSETQ. This CDR3 has 16 amino acids. Losses at the gene ends were 2 bases for V and 4 bases for J; bases not matched to a gene: 1. The DNA for the CDR3 is TGCGCCAGCAGCTTCGGACTAGCGGGGGGGTACAATGAGCAGTTCTTC. This gives the protein CASSFGLAGGYNEQFF.

This clone appeared once. CDR3: CASSRGQGDGYTF. The CDR3, as DNA: TGCGCCAGCAGCCGGGGACAGGGGGATGGCTACACCTTC. The chain links TRBV5-1 to TRBJ1-2; TRBD1 matches 11 bases. The ends lost 4 bases at V and 6 bases at J; junction bases unmatched: 2. This CDR3 contains 13 residues. Per germline, CDR1 SGHRS and CDR2 YFSETQ. Full variable domain (missing parts from reference TRBV5-1 and TRBJ1-2): KAGVTQTPRYLIKTRGQQVTLSCSPISGHRSVSWYQQTPGQGLQFLFEYFSETQRNKGNFPGRFSGRQFSNSRSEMNVSTLELGDSALYLCASSRGQGDGYTFGSGTRLTVV.

About this clone: Other DNA sequences within the sample encode an identical CDR3. This chain links TRBV14 with TRBJ1-5; D unclear. The CDR3 spans 13 residues. V was shortened by 3 bases and J by 5 bases, with 8 bases between the two germline ends. Germline V lookup: CDR1 SGHDN, CDR2 FVKESK. DNA for the CDR3: TGTGCCAGCAGCCAGGGGATCCATCAGCCCCAGCATTTT. Its translation is CASSQGIHQPQHF.

The chain uses TRBV12-3 or TRBV12-4 and TRBJ1-2, with unresolved D. CDR3 size: 13 residues. V dropped 6 bases and J dropped 5 bases, with 13 bases sitting between them. CDR3 sequence: CASSLGGDYGYTF. CDR3 in DNA: TGTGCCAGCAGCCTCGGAGGAGATTATGGCTACACCTTC.

The chain joins TRBV2 to TRBJ1-1; 7 bases map to TRBD1. The CDR3 runs to 14 residues. The V gene's germline CDR1 is SNHLY and CDR2 FYNNEI. J was trimmed by 2 bases and V by 5 bases; bases with no gene match: 5. CDR3 loop: CASSRDRENTEAFF. CDR3 bases: TGTGCCAGCAGTAGGGACAGAGAAAACACTGAAGCTTTCTTT. Complete variable domain (other parts from reference TRBV2 and TRBJ1-1): EPEVTQTPSHQVTQMGQEVILRCVPISNHLYFYWYRQILGQKVEFLVSFYNNEISEKSEIFDDQFSVERPDGSNFTLKIRSTKLEDSAMYFCASSRDRENTEAFFGQGTRLTVV.

This sequence joins TRBV6-5 and TRBJ1-4; D is undetermined. Deletions cut 10 bases from V and 0 bases from J, with 9 bases between. CDR1 is MNHEY and CDR2 is SVGAGI in the germline V gene. This CDR3 has 13 residues. The CDR3 DNA sequence: TGTGCCACCGGGCTTGCAACTAATGAAAAACTGTTTTTT. It codes for CATGLATNEKLFF.